The entry that follows covers one TCR beta chain sequence. This CDR3 comprises 13 residues. Germline V lookup: CDR1 MNHEY, CDR2 SVGAGI. The germline V and J ends were trimmed by 6 bases and 4 bases, with 10 bases remaining between them. This sample was taken from a study of blood T cell repertoires in COVID-19. Across the whole study: Sample material is recorded as cDNA or gDNA derived from T cells, B-cell-depleted T cells, or PBMCs.

In the source study's methods: Reference gene primer amplification gave nucleated cell count estimates. Assay: immunoSEQ multiplex PCR; the TCRdb copy retains only in-frame clones and omits some. From that table come the V and J calls and clone size; the DNA was used to work out D and trimming. The sample has 150,000 to 200,000 clones; roughly 79% are singletons. The V call is TRBV6-5, the J call TRBJ1-5; the D is unclear. Material for sequencing was peripheral blood. The sequence was obtained from a woman in her sixties or seventies with acute or convalescent COVID-19. This chain's CDR3 is CASSSRGNQPQHF. The CDR3 DNA is TGTGCCAGCAGCTCCCGGGGTAATCAGCCCCAGCATTTT.